Following are 11 T cell receptor beta chains from one sample sequenced in a study of PD-1 blockade in classical Hodgkin lymphoma (TCRdb year 2020). The time point label, as the study defines it: cycle 2 day 1 (C2D1) of nivolumab. Every trial patient had relapsed following autologous stem cell transplantation, and prior brentuximab vedotin exposure was what differed among cohorts A, B and C. Library construction relied on the immunoSEQ multiplex PCR assay. TCRdb carries this immuneACCESS record with in-frame sequences only. Its versions omit some clonotypes, under half of them owing to an unresolved V gene in the studies checked, with the rest unexplained. This sample holds 24,000 or so clones; over 65% were observed only once. About 8.6% of the sample lies in the top ten. The sequencing here drew on peripheral blood mononuclear cells (PBMCs), taken before the second cycle of nivolumab. The receptors shown here come from a human donor with classical Hodgkin lymphoma.

This rearrangement joins TRBV27 to TRBJ2-5; D ambiguous. V was clipped by 4 bases and J by 3 bases, with 24 bases between them. The CDR3 spans 18 residues. The germline V gene encodes CDR1 MNHEY and CDR2 SMNVEV (reference sequence). The CDR3 loop reads CASSWNGVGPGTEETQYF. CDR3 DNA sequence: TGTGCCAGCAGTTGGAACGGTGTGGGTCCCGGAACAGAAGAGACCCAGTACTTC.

V usage is TRBV10-3 and J usage is TRBJ2-1; 13 bases fit TRBD2. Germline V lookup: CDR1 ENHRY, CDR2 SYGVKD. The junction had 5 bases not matched to a gene; V was cut back by 4 bases and J by 2 bases. CDR3 length: 17 residues. This CDR3 is CAISGTSGRETYNEQFF. CDR3 DNA: TGTGCCATCAGTGGGACTAGCGGGAGAGAGACCTACAATGAGCAGTTCTTC.

The chain recombines TRBV5-4 with TRBJ2-2; no clear D. The CDR3 runs to 12 residues. V was trimmed by 4 bases and J by 7 bases, leaving 8 bases between them. The germline CDR1 and CDR2 sequences are SGHNT and YYREEE (reference sequence). The CDR3 loop reads CASSRMGGELFF. The DNA for the CDR3 is TGTGCCAGCAGCCGGATGGGCGGGGAGCTGTTTTTT.

This clone appeared a single time. CDR3 in amino acids: CAISDPTSGLTYNEQFF. CDR3 nucleotide sequence: TGTGCCATCAGTGACCCGACTAGCGGGCTGACCTACAATGAGCAGTTCTTC. The chain joins TRBV10-3 to TRBJ2-1; TRBD2 aligns across 10 bases. CDR3 size: 17 residues. Trimming removed 3 bases from V and 2 bases from J; junction bases left unmatched: 7. Germline V lookup: CDR1 ENHRY, CDR2 SYGVKD.

V gene TRBV9 combines with J gene TRBJ1-4; D is perhaps TRBD1 (5 bases). V lost 2 bases to trimming and J lost 6 bases, with 23 bases between them. This CDR3 spans 18 amino acids. CDR1 is SGDLS and CDR2 is YYNGEE in the germline V gene. CDR3 coding DNA: TGTGCCAGCAGCGTCTCGCCCTTTGGGCAGGGCCGTTATGAAAAACTGTTTTTT. It codes for CASSVSPFGQGRYEKLFF. Full variable domain (rest looked up from reference TRBV9 and TRBJ1-4): DSGVTQTPKHLITATGQRVTLRCSPRSGDLSVYWYQQSLDQGLQFLIQYYNGEERAKGNILERFSAQQFPDLHSELNLSSLELGDSALYFCASSVSPFGQGRYEKLFFGSGTQLSVL.

This clone has a single count. The chain joins TRBV15 to TRBJ2-5; D unclear. The V and J ends lost 0 bases and 1 base respectively, with 6 bases between them. CDR1 and CDR2 (germline): LNHNV, YYDKDF (reference sequence). CDR3 size: 14 residues. CDR3 nucleotides: TGTGCCACCAGCAGAGAGGTGGGCCAAGAGACCCAGTACTTC. Translated: CATSREVGQETQYF.

The chain joins TRBV9 to TRBJ1-1, with TRBD1 matching 9 bases. This CDR3 has 15 amino acids. V lost 4 bases, J lost 1 base, and 5 bases stayed unmatched. The germline CDR1 and CDR2 sequences are SGDLS and YYNGEE. The CDR3 spells CASSSGQGRNTEAFF. Here the CDR3 DNA reads TGTGCCAGCAGCTCAGGACAGGGGCGGAACACTGAAGCTTTCTTT.

The rearrangement links TRBV7-9 to TRBJ1-5, with 8 bases fitting TRBD1. The CDR3 extends over 14 amino acids. CDR1 SEHNR and CDR2 FQNEAQ come from the germline V gene (reference sequence). Germline trimming cut 9 bases from V and 7 bases from J; bases unmatched to any gene: 11. The CDR3 sequence: CASSRGQGNQPQHF. For the CDR3, the DNA is TGTGCCAGTTCGAGAGGACAGGGTAACCAGCCCCAGCATTTT.

The chain combines TRBV28 with TRBJ2-7; D may correspond to TRBD1 or TRBD2 (5 bases each). Per germline, CDR1 MDHEN and CDR2 SYDVKM. CDR3 length equals 13 residues. Trimming pared 3 bases from V and 7 bases from J, leaving 13 bases between. As DNA, the CDR3 is TGTGCCAGCAGTTTCCCTGGGACGGGGGAGCAGTACTTC. Its protein is CASSFPGTGEQYF.

In its sample, this clone was seen a few times. Other nucleotide sequences from this sample produce the same CDR3. The V gene is TRBV27, the J gene TRBJ2-7; possible D gene TRBD1, 6 bases. V was trimmed by 5 bases and J by 2 bases, leaving 13 bases between them. The CDR3 sequence is 14 residues long. The germline V gene has CDR1 MNHEY and CDR2 SMNVEV (reference sequence). The CDR3 loop is CASSLQGPPYEQYF. CDR3 DNA sequence: TGTGCCAGCAGTCTACAGGGTCCTCCCTACGAGCAGTACTTC.

The chain employs TRBV5-6 and TRBJ2-5, with D maybe TRBD2 (5 bases). V was trimmed by 1 base and J by 5 bases, leaving 12 bases between them. CDR3 length equals 14 residues. Germline loops: CDR1 SGHDT, CDR2 YYEEEE. CDR3 protein: CASSLLGSGETQYF. In DNA form, the CDR3 reads TGTGCCAGCAGCTTGTTGGGGTCGGGGGAGACCCAGTACTTC.